This TCR beta chain derives from a study of blood T cell repertoires in COVID-19. About the study: COVID-19 samples collected from the United States, Italy and Spain covered acute and convalescent phases.

Assay: immunoSEQ multiplex PCR; the TCRdb copy retains only in-frame clones and omits some. In the table there are some 90,000 clones, more than 70% of which are singletons. V lost 3 bases, J lost 2 bases, and 4 bases lay in between. The V gene's germline CDR1 is SQVTM and CDR2 ANQGSEA. The CDR3 contains 11 residues. Sequenced: peripheral blood. The chain is built from TRBV29-1 and TRBJ1-2; D not certain. The TCR originated in a man between 45 and 60 years old with acute or convalescent COVID-19. The CDR3, as DNA: TGCAGCGTTGATCAAAACTATGGCTACACCTTC. Its protein is CSVDQNYGYTF.